This T cell receptor (beta chain) was recovered during a study of T cell changes during pregnancy in multiple sclerosis (dated by TCRdb to about 2019). Concerning the study at large: The study examined how the T cell repertoire changed over the course of pregnancy in women with multiple sclerosis.

Receptor amplification or capture employed the immunoSEQ multiplex PCR assay. TCRdb provides this immuneACCESS table in a form limited to in-frame rearrangements. Some clones are lacking; in checked studies, under half of them reflect an unresolved V gene, and why the rest are absent is not known. For this sample the table gives approximately 31,000 clones, of which more than 85% were detected only once. Roughly 0.45% of the sample comes from the top ten. Concerning this clone: There is no known antigen for this receptor. Base qualities were left out, and no much larger clone turns up one base away.

This TCR derives from a female donor with multiple sclerosis, enrolled in a pregnancy study. The sample here was CD4+ T cells from peripheral blood mononuclear cells, taken in the second trimester of pregnancy.

The DNA reads TGTGCCAGCAGAACGACAGGGTTTAACACCGGGGAGCTGTTTTTT. Its translation reads: CASRTTGFNTGELFF. The sequence links TRBV6-1 to TRBJ2-2, and 7 bases in between align with TRBD1. The CDR3 measures 15 amino acids from cysteine to phenylalanine. CDR3 DNA is the only sequence kept; it has 45 bases, read in frame from the first base. V is cut back by 6 bases and J by 2 bases, with 6 bases in the junction unmatched. CDR1 and CDR2 were assigned from the germline V gene as MNHNS and SASEGT.